This T cell receptor beta chain derives from a study of blood T cell repertoires in COVID-19. Study background: Samples came from the United States, Italy and Spain, spanning acute and convalescent COVID-19. In each case, the material was cDNA or gDNA derived from T cells, B-cell-depleted T cells, or PBMCs.

In the original workflow: Amplifying reference gene primers gave estimates of nucleated cell counts. TCRdb keeps only in-frame clones here, not all; method: immunoSEQ multiplex PCR. The D gene and trimming were derived from the DNA, and the V and J assignments and clone size from that table. The table includes 79,000 or so clones, about nine tenths detected once. The CDR3 runs 14 residues. The junction had 5 bases not matched to a gene; V was cut back by 6 bases and J by 5 bases. Germline CDR1 reads MNHEY; CDR2 reads SVGAGI. Material: peripheral blood. This clonotype originated in a human donor in a cohort sampled during active COVID-19. This sequence joins TRBV6-5 and TRBJ2-3; TRBD2 matches 10 bases. The chain's CDR3 is CASRQREGVDTQYF. The CDR3 DNA is TGTGCCAGCAGACAGCGGGAGGGAGTAGATACGCAGTATTTT.